The sample holds many counts of the clone carrying this T cell receptor (beta chain). As yet, its antigen is unknown. Researchers amplified the TCR beta CDR3 regions from RNA transcripts. HTBI primers were used for first-round RT-PCR of the TCR CDR3. TCRdb processed the multiplex PCR reads anew with MiXCR; each CDR3 protein has one entry. The data hold more than 500,000 distinct CDR3 sequences, with 16% observed a single time. The PBMCs were taken from roughly 9.3 ml of fresh peripheral blood. The data belong to a study of T cells in Graves' hyperthyroidism and ophthalmopathy. Study results and limitations: Ophthalmopathy onset followed model prediction by a median around 6.6 months.

What was sequenced was blood. This receptor was obtained from a woman in her thirties with Graves' hyperthyroidism.

CDR3 in DNA: TGTGCCAGCAGCCCGGGACAGGGGGTTGGCGAGCAGTACTTC. Its protein is CASSPGQGVGEQYF. V and J are TRBV7-2 and TRBJ2-7; 11 positions match TRBD1. Germline assignment: CDR1 SGHTA and CDR2 FQGNSA. V trimming: 5 bases; J trimming: 6 bases; junction bases outside the gene matches: 6. This CDR3 spans 14 amino acids. The entire variable domain, with the rest obtained from reference TRBV7-2 and TRBJ2-7, is as follows: GAGVSQSPSNKVTEKGKDVELRCDPISGHTALYWYRQSLGQGLEFLIYFQGNSAPDKSGLPSDRFSAERTGGSVSTLTIQRTQQEDSAVYLCASSPGQGVGEQYFGPGTRLTVT.